A single sample is the source of the 9 T cell receptor beta chains below, sequenced in a study of identical twins (dated by TCRdb to 2016 to 2017). Libraries were made using 5' RACE. Sequencer: Illumina HiSeq 2000. The public reads were quality trimmed at Q25 with fastp and then assembled into clones with MiXCR by TCRdb, keeping productive beta chains. Rows with a matching CDR3 protein are joined into one entry that keeps the most common DNA and genes. The sample table records about 240,000 distinct CDR3 sequences; 7.5% of these occur just once. The top ten hold under 6% of the sample. This sample also appeared in a second study, on yellow fever vaccine responses in identical twins.

The sample consisted of CD8+ T cells sorted from blood. Receptor source: a woman aged 18-29 years in good health.

Points on this clonotype: The CDR3 does not end in the conserved phenylalanine or tryptophan, so this is likely a read error. V and J are TRBV2 and TRBJ2-7; TRBD1 matches 12 bases. CDR1 is SNHLY, CDR2 FYNNEI, per germline. V shed 4 bases and J 6 bases; nucleotides not matched to a gene: 7. This CDR3 region has 15 residues. The CDR3 is CASSVFGDRGLEQYY. CDR3 bases: TGTGCCAGCAGTGTTTTTGGGGACAGGGGGCTCGAGCAGTACTAC.

This clonotype was detected many times. The V and J genes are TRBV27 and TRBJ2-1, with D hard to call. The CDR3 is 11 residues long. Germline CDR1 MNHEY, CDR2 SMNVEV (reference sequence). V was pared by 7 bases and J by 6 bases, with 7 bases between. CDR3 in amino acids: CASMRINEQFF. Here the CDR3 DNA reads TGTGCCAGCATGCGGATCAATGAGCAGTTCTTC.

This clonotype was counted only a few times. The chain uses TRBV27 and TRBJ2-5; a weak D match, TRBD1 (5 bases). The CDR3 consists of 14 residues. The V end lost 1 base, the J end lost 5 bases, and 11 bases lay between the germline ends. Looked up from germline, CDR1 is MNHEY and CDR2 is SMNVEV (reference sequence). The CDR3 here is CASSLYQGWETQYF. The CDR3 DNA reads as TGTGCCAGCAGTTTATATCAGGGCTGGGAGACCCAGTACTTC.

This clonotype was recorded many times. V and J are TRBV5-6 and TRBJ2-3; 10 nucleotides agree with TRBD2. In germline, CDR1 is SGHDT, CDR2 YYEEEE. Germline trimming cut 0 bases from V and 4 bases from J; bases unmatched to any gene: 5. This CDR3 region has 16 residues. CDR3 region: CASSLELAGTADTQYF. CDR3 DNA: TGTGCCAGCAGCTTGGAACTAGCGGGGACCGCAGATACGCAGTATTTT.

This clonotype came up many times. The V call is TRBV7-9, the J call TRBJ2-7; D ambiguous. Trimming shortened V by 3 bases and J by 6 bases, and 9 bases separated the two germline ends. Germline CDR1 and CDR2: SEHNR and FQNEAQ (reference sequence). This CDR3 is built from 12 residues. For the CDR3, the DNA is TGTGCCAGCAGCTTGGACCTCCGCGAGCAGTACTTC. Translating it yields CASSLDLREQYF. The entire variable domain, with the rest obtained from reference TRBV7-9 and TRBJ2-7, is as follows: DTGVSQNPRHKITKRGQNVTFRCDPISEHNRLYWYRQTLGQGPEFLTYFQNEAQLEKSRLLSDRFSAERPKGSFSTLEIQRTEQGDSAMYLCASSLDLREQYFGPGTRLTVT.

This clonotype appeared many times. The gene calls are TRBV5-1 and TRBJ2-2; perhaps D is TRBD1 or TRBD2 (5 bases each). Germline CDR1 SGHRS, CDR2 YFSETQ. Trimming took off 0 bases at V and 4 bases at J, with 13 bases between the two ends. The CDR3 is 16 amino acids. CDR3 amino acids: CASSLGQTRGTGELFF. For the CDR3, the DNA is TGCGCCAGCAGCTTGGGACAGACACGGGGCACCGGGGAGCTGTTTTTT.

This clonotype came up many times. This sequence joins TRBV7-8 and TRBJ2-2, with a possible D match to TRBD1 (5 bases). The CDR3 is made up of 15 amino acids. Trimming removed 5 bases from V and 1 base from J, with 11 bases in between. Germline V gene data show CDR1 as SGHVS and CDR2 as FQNEAQ. The DNA for the CDR3 is TGTGCCAGCAGCCCGGACACATGGAACACCGGGGAGCTGTTTTTT. It yields the protein CASSPDTWNTGELFF.

In this sample, this clonotype turned up many times. The chain has TRBV12-3 or TRBV12-4 and TRBJ2-1, with D perhaps matching TRBD2 (5 bases). V was pared by 5 bases and J by 3 bases, with 14 bases between. The CDR3 spans 15 residues. CDR3 bases: TGTGCCAGCAGTCCCCGAAGGAGCGGCTACAATGAGCAGTTCTTC. Protein product: CASSPRRSGYNEQFF.

The genes are TRBV24-1 and TRBJ2-1; D is possibly TRBD1 or TRBD2 (5 bases each). The CDR3 has 16 residues. Per germline, CDR1 KGHDR and CDR2 SFDVKD. Trimming left V 1 base short and J 0 bases short, with 9 bases between. CDR3 residues: CATSDFGGGSYNEQFF. The CDR3 coding sequence is TGTGCCACCAGTGATTTTGGGGGTGGCTCCTACAATGAGCAGTTCTTC.